The rows below give T cell receptor beta chains drawn from one sample of a study of blood T cell repertoires in COVID-19. Generated by immunoSEQ multiplex PCR, the TCRdb table keeps only in-frame clones and is missing some. The data hold fewer than 250,000 clones, with around nine tenths observed a single time. The specimen was peripheral blood. Receptors originate from a man between 35 and 55 years old with acute or convalescent COVID-19. Each CDR3 is given with its conserved first and last residue. A D gene is named only where the DNA matches it firmly. Not all rows give a size; the values are once, few, many and, for expanded clones, a class.

>TRBV7-6|NA|NA|TRBJ2-7
CASSLGGGGAPFYEQYF
TGTGCCAGCAGCTTAGGGGGAGGAGGGGCCCCCTTTTACGAGCAGTACTTC
>TRBV4-2|NA|NA|TRBJ2-5
CASSQTSQETQYF
TGTGCCAGCAGCCAAACTAGCCAAGAGACCCAGTACTTC
>TRBV6-5|NA|NA|TRBJ2-5
CASSYGGASRETQYF
TGTGCCAGCAGTTACGGAGGGGCTAGTAGGGAGACCCAGTACTTC
>TRBV28|NA|TRBD2|TRBJ2-6
CASSLGGDGANVLTF
TGTGCCAGCAGTTTGGGAGGGGACGGGGCCAACGTCCTGACTTTC
>TRBV7-2|NA|NA|TRBJ2-3
CASSSSRLSSTDTQYF
TGTGCCAGCAGCTCCTCTAGACTTTCTAGCACAGATACGCAGTATTTT
>TRBV21-1|NA|NA|TRBJ2-6
CASSNTRLVISGANVLTF
TGTGCCAGCAGCAACACTCGACTAGTGATCTCTGGGGCCAACGTCCTGACTTTC
>TRBV19|NA|NA|TRBJ1-6
CASSIASAGSPLHF
TGTGCCAGTAGTATAGCGTCTGCCGGGTCACCCCTCCACTTT
>TRBV27|NA|TRBD1|TRBJ2-7
CASSWGQTSYEQYF
TGTGCCAGCAGTTGGGGACAGACCTCCTACGAGCAGTACTTC
>TRBV6-5|few|NA|TRBJ2-3
CASSSDGGGGKDTQYF
TGTGCCAGCAGTTCAGATGGGGGCGGAGGAAAGGATACGCAGTATTTT
>TRBV24-1|NA|NA|TRBJ2-3
CATSDLSRGVADTQYF
TGTGCCACCAGTGATTTGTCCAGGGGGGTAGCAGATACGCAGTATTTT
>TRBV6-5|NA|TRBD1|TRBJ1-2
CASSYGGDRGPYGYTF
TGTGCCAGCAGTTACGGGGGGGACAGGGGGCCCTATGGCTACACCTTC
>TRBV11-3|NA|TRBD1|TRBJ2-3
CASSTGGTSTDTQYF
TGTGCCAGCAGTACAGGGGGCACCTCCACAGATACGCAGTATTTT
>TRBV9|once|NA|TRBJ1-2
CASSVGGPSYGYTF
TGTGCCAGCAGCGTAGGGGGGCCCTCCTATGGCTACACCTTC
>TRBV7-9|few|TRBD1|TRBJ1-2
CASSLGQGAGDGYTF
TGTGCCAGCAGCTTAGGACAGGGGGCAGGTGATGGCTACACCTTC
>TRBV11-2|NA|NA|TRBJ2-1
CASSPQGQAPQGQFF
TGTGCCAGCAGCCCGCAGGGACAAGCCCCCCAGGGGCAGTTCTTC
>TRBV5-1|NA|TRBD1|TRBJ2-7
CASSKGADGNYEQYF
TGCGCCAGCAGCAAGGGGGCTGATGGCAACTACGAGCAGTACTTC
>TRBV6-5|once|NA|TRBJ1-2
CASSYSLQELNGYTF
TGTGCCAGCAGTTACTCGTTACAGGAACTTAATGGCTACACCTTC
>TRBV19|NA|NA|TRBJ1-5
CASRQGDQPQHF
TGTGCCAGTCGGCAGGGTGATCAGCCCCAGCATTTT
>TRBV4-2|once|NA|TRBJ1-2
CASSQGLDGYTF
TGTGCCAGCAGTCAGGGACTCGATGGCTACACCTTC
>TRBV2|NA|TRBD2|TRBJ2-1
CASSGSSGTSYNEQFF
TGTGCCAGCAGTGGGTCTAGCGGAACATCCTACAATGAGCAGTTCTTC
>TRBV3-1/TRBV3-2|NA|TRBD2|TRBJ2-7
CASTSGGASREQYF
TGTGCCAGCACCTCCGGGGGGGCTTCGCGCGAGCAGTACTTC
>TRBV25-1|NA|TRBD2|TRBJ2-5
CASSEYRDSGDETQYF
TGTGCCAGCAGTGAATATCGGGATAGCGGGGACGAGACCCAGTACTTC
>TRBV10-1|NA|TRBD1|TRBJ2-2
CASRSGTGRTGELFF
TGCGCCAGCAGATCCGGGACAGGGAGGACCGGGGAGCTGTTTTTT
>TRBV9|NA|NA|TRBJ1-1
CASSVDDREAFF
TGTGCCAGCAGCGTAGATGACAGAGAAGCTTTCTTT
>TRBV7-2|NA|NA|TRBJ2-7
CASSLGGGGRTYEQYF
TGTGCCAGCAGCTTAGGCGGCGGAGGCCGTACCTACGAGCAGTACTTC
>TRBV5-4|NA|TRBD1|TRBJ2-7
CASSWGQEAYEQYF
TGTGCCAGCAGCTGGGGACAGGAAGCCTACGAGCAGTACTTC
>TRBV4-1|NA|NA|TRBJ1-1
CASSQGRMGAETEAFF
TGCGCCAGCAGCCAGGGCCGGATGGGGGCGGAAACTGAAGCTTTCTTT
>TRBV29-1|NA|TRBD2|TRBJ2-3
CSVTSGTTDTQYF
TGCAGCGTTACTAGCGGAACCACAGATACGCAGTATTTT
>TRBV15|NA|TRBD1|TRBJ1-1
CATSRDRDRSSWTEAFF
TGTGCCACCAGCAGGGACCGGGACAGAAGCTCTTGGACTGAAGCTTTCTTT
>TRBV5-1|NA|TRBD2|TRBJ2-7
CASSLGLPISYEQYF
TGCGCCAGCAGCCTGGGACTACCCATCTCCTACGAGCAGTACTTC
>TRBV24-1|NA|TRBD1|TRBJ1-2
CATSDWDRQGYTF
TGTGCCACCAGTGATTGGGACAGGCAGGGCTACACCTTC
>TRBV6-1|once|NA|TRBJ2-7
CASSESLYEQYF
TGTGCCAGCAGTGAAAGCCTCTACGAGCAGTACTTC
>TRBV6-5|NA|NA|TRBJ2-5
CASRLVPQETQYF
TGTGCCAGCAGACTAGTGCCGCAAGAGACCCAGTACTTC
>TRBV3-1/TRBV3-2|NA|NA|TRBJ2-3
CASSPQTQADTQYF
TGTGCCAGCAGCCCGCAGACCCAGGCAGATACGCAGTATTTT
>TRBV27|NA|NA|TRBJ2-2
CASSFWRDTGELFF
TGTGCCAGCAGTTTTTGGAGGGACACCGGGGAGCTGTTTTTT